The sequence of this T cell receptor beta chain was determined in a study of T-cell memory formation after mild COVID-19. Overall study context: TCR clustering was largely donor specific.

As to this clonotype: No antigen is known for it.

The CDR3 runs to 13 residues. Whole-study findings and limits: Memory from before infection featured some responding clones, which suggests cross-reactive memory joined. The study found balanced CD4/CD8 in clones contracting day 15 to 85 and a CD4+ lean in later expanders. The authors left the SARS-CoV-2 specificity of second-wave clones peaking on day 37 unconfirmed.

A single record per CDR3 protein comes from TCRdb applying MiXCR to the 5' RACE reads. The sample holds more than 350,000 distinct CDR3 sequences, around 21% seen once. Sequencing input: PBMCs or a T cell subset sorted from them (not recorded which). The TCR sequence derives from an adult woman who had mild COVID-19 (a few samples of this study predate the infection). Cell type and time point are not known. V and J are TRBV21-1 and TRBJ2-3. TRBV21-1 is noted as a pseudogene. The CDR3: CASSNRTSDTQYF. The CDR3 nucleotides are TGTGCCAGCAGCAACCGGACCTCAGATACGCAGTATTTT.